The T cell receptor beta chain described here comes from a study of T cell responses to AZD1222 COVID-19 vaccine. Looked up from germline, CDR1 is KGHSH and CDR2 is LQKENI. CDR3 size: 14 residues. The V segment lost 6 bases and the J segment 7 bases; nucleotides outside the gene matches: 8. Assay: immunoSEQ multiplex PCR; the TCRdb copy retains only in-frame clones and omits some. The data show some 150,000 clones, roughly 89% seen once. The sequence came from an adult in good health. The chain employs TRBV18 and TRBJ1-5; 8 nucleotides line up with TRBD1. Sample: peripheral blood, taken on day 0 of AZD1222 vaccination. The CDR3 nucleotides are TGTGCCAGCTCCTCGGACAGGGAACAGCAGCCCCAGCATTTT. It codes for CASSSDREQQPQHF.